This TCR beta chain was identified in a study of shared clonotypes between healthy human individuals. Only CD45RO-negative cells positively selected for CCR7 counted as naive CD8 cells, so terminally differentiated effector memory CD45RA+ cells were excluded. The study drew its donors from healthy HIV-negative adults without recent acute infections or vaccinations. The table came from immunoSEQ multiplex PCR; TCRdb's copy has only in-frame clones and leaves some out. The sample gives about 2.1 million clones, about 94% of which show up once; over 1.5% is in the top ten. V was clipped by 5 bases and J by 7 bases, with 15 bases between them. The length of the CDR3 is 14 residues. In germline, CDR1 is SGHAT, CDR2 FQNNGV.

The rearrangement uses TRBV11-2 and TRBJ2-1; D may be TRBD1 (6 bases). Sequenced: naive CD8+ T cells from PBMCs. The clonotype originates from a young man in good health. Some clones in this sample may be carry-over from other donors' samples. The CDR3 DNA is TGTGCCAGCAGCGTACCGGGACATAAGAATGAGCAGTTCTTC. It yields the protein CASSVPGHKNEQFF.